The rows below give T cell receptor beta chains drawn from one sample of a study of tumor-infiltrating lymphocytes in primary liver carcinoma. TCRdb analysed the multiplex PCR reads with MiXCR anew, one entry per CDR3 protein. The table lists approximately 40,000 distinct CDR3 sequences, 74% of them singletons. Sequencing was performed on liver tumor tissue from sampling region 4. These receptors were obtained from a man aged 35-49 years with primary liver carcinoma and hepatitis B virus infection. CDR3s include the opening cysteine and the closing phenylalanine or tryptophan. The order of the fields is J gene, D gene, clone size, V gene, CDR3 protein, CDR3 DNA. D genes are given only for firm matches. Size is stated for part of the rows, as once, few or many counts, or as a class when the clone is expanded.

J: TRBJ1-3
D: .
size: .
V: TRBV6-6
CDR3: CASSQNEAGNTIYF
DNA: TGTGCCAGCAGTCAAAACGAAGCTGGAAACACCATATATTTT

J: TRBJ2-1
D: TRBD2
size: many
V: TRBV28
CDR3: CASSSWTSANNEQFF
DNA: TGTGCCAGCAGCTCCTGGACTAGCGCCAACAATGAGCAGTTCTTC

J: TRBJ1-1
D: .
size: .
V: TRBV12-3/TRBV12-4
CDR3: CDSRYVTAEALF
DNA: TGTGACAGCAGGTATGTGACGGCTGAGGCTCTCTTT

J: TRBJ2-7
D: TRBD2
size: .
V: TRBV6-5
CDR3: CAGSSSAGGGEQYF
DNA: TGTGCCGGTAGTTCTTCAGCGGGAGGCGGCGAGCAGTACTTC

J: TRBJ2-1
D: TRBD2
size: once
V: TRBV11-1
CDR3: CASSPRGLAGVGEQFF
DNA: TGTGCCAGCAGCCCCCGGGGACTAGCGGGAGTCGGGGAGCAGTTCTTC

J: TRBJ2-1
D: TRBD2
size: .
V: TRBV6-5
CDR3: CASYSGGLAANEQFF
DNA: TGTGCCAGTTACTCAGGGGGACTAGCGGCCAATGAGCAGTTCTTC

J: TRBJ2-6
D: .
size: medium-sized
V: TRBV13
CDR3: CASSSEGGSEANVLTF
DNA: TGTGCCAGCAGCTCAGAGGGGGGGAGTGAGGCCAACGTCCTGACTTTC

J: TRBJ2-1
D: TRBD2
size: .
V: TRBV11-1
CDR3: CASRAGGPSDQFF
DNA: TGTGCCAGCAGGGCGGGAGGGCCGAGTGACCAGTTCTTC

J: TRBJ1-6
D: .
size: .
V: TRBV14
CDR3: CASHSGENSPLHF
DNA: TGTGCCAGCCACTCAGGGGAAAATTCACCCCTCCACTTT

J: TRBJ2-7
D: .
size: .
V: TRBV6-2/TRBV6-3
CDR3: CASKSSRRYEQYF
DNA: TGTGCCAGCAAGTCTAGCAGGAGGTACGAGCAGTACTTC

J: TRBJ1-4
D: TRBD1
size: .
V: TRBV5-1
CDR3: CASSLVGGANENLFF
DNA: TGCGCCAGCAGCTTGGTAGGGGGCGCTAATGAAAATCTCTTTTTT

J: TRBJ1-1
D: .
size: .
V: TRBV5-1
CDR3: CASSLEVRERTEASF
DNA: TGCGCCAGCAGCTTGGAAGTAAGGGAGAGGACTGAAGCTTCCTTT

J: TRBJ2-1
D: .
size: .
V: TRBV14
CDR3: CASNAVTGWVNNEQFF
DNA: TGTGCCAGCAATGCTGTAACGGGATGGGTAAACAATGAGCAGTTCTTC

J: TRBJ1-2
D: .
size: many
V: TRBV2
CDR3: CASRRSDRSYGYTF
DNA: TGTGCCAGCAGAAGATCCGACAGAAGCTATGGCTACACCTTC

J: TRBJ2-1
D: .
size: many
V: TRBV30
CDR3: CAWSKGDHLTEQFF
DNA: TGTGCCTGGAGTAAGGGGGACCACCTAACTGAGCAGTTCTTC

J: TRBJ2-5
D: .
size: .
V: TRBV6-5
CDR3: CASSYSILGQETQYF
DNA: TGTGCCAGCAGTTACTCGATCCTGGGGCAAGAGACCCAGTACTTC

J: TRBJ2-1
D: .
size: .
V: TRBV14
CDR3: CASSAVTAWVNNKQFF
DNA: TGTGCTAGCAGCGCCGTAACGGCATGGGTAAACAATAAGCAGTTCTTC

J: TRBJ1-6
D: .
size: medium-sized
V: TRBV5-4
CDR3: CASSHDNSPLHF
DNA: TGTGCCAGCAGCCACGATAATTCACCCCTCCACTTT

J: TRBJ2-1
D: .
size: .
V: TRBV5-1
CDR3: CASSLGIAGNNEQFF
DNA: TGCGCCAGCAGCTTAGGGATAGCTGGTAACAATGAGCAGTTCTTC

J: TRBJ2-1
D: TRBD2
size: once
V: TRBV4-2
CDR3: CANSQGGGSGNEQFF
DNA: TGTGCCAACAGCCAAGGAGGCGGGAGTGGCAATGAGCAGTTCTTC

J: TRBJ1-4
D: .
size: .
V: TRBV28
CDR3: CASSRLQEVGEKLFF
DNA: TGTGCCAGCAGTAGGTTACAGGAGGTAGGCGAAAAACTGTTTTTT

J: TRBJ1-2
D: .
size: once
V: TRBV7-9
CDR3: CASSPPHGVYTF
DNA: TGTGCCAGCAGTCCGCCCCATGGTGTCTACACCTTC

J: TRBJ2-3
D: .
size: many
V: TRBV7-2
CDR3: CASSLVLTDTQYF
DNA: TGTGCCAGCAGTCTCGTACTCACAGATACGCAGTATTTT

J: TRBJ2-1
D: TRBD2
size: few
V: TRBV29-1
CDR3: CSHHTSGDCNEQFF
DNA: TGCAGTCACCATACTAGCGGAGACTGCAATGAGCAGTTCTTC

J: TRBJ2-1
D: .
size: .
V: TRBV28
CDR3: CARSQLKNEQFF
DNA: TGTGCCAGGTCCCAGCTGAAGAATGAGCAGTTCTTC

J: TRBJ2-3
D: .
size: .
V: TRBV9
CDR3: CASSFRTVCLTDTQYF
DNA: TGTGCCAGCAGCTTCCGGACAGTGTGCCTCACAGATACGCAGTATTTT

J: TRBJ2-2
D: TRBD1
size: few
V: TRBV11-2
CDR3: CASSPNRGTSGELFF
DNA: TGTGCCAGCAGCCCCAACAGGGGGACATCCGGGGAGCTGTTTTTT